The next 30 T cell receptor beta chains were all read from a single sample in a study of T-cell memory formation after mild COVID-19. A single record per CDR3 protein comes from TCRdb applying MiXCR to the 5' RACE reads. The table records 85,000 to 120,000 distinct CDR3 sequences, over 15% of them present only once. Sequences were obtained from PBMCs or a T cell subset sorted from them (not recorded which). Source of these receptors: an adult woman who had mild COVID-19 (a few samples of this study predate the infection). Cell type and time point are not known.

The chain uses TRBV29-1 and TRBJ1-1; D uncertain. The germline V gene encodes CDR1 SQVTM and CDR2 ANQGSEA. With 3 bases removed from V and 3 bases from J, the gap between germline ends came to 14 bases. The CDR3 loop spans 14 amino acids. As DNA, the CDR3 is TGCAGCGTTGACCCCGGAGTCTCGGACACTGAAGCTTTCTTT. Translated: CSVDPGVSDTEAFF.

This chain links TRBV25-1 with TRBJ1-2, with D uncertain. V dropped 7 bases and J dropped 6 bases, with 15 bases sitting between them. Germline assignment: CDR1 MGHDK and CDR2 SYGVNS. The CDR3 is 13 residues long. CDR3 in DNA: TGTGCCAGCATGCAGGACCGGACCCATGGCTACACCTTC. As protein: CASMQDRTHGYTF.

This clonotype showed up just once. The chain joins TRBV4-2 to TRBJ1-1, with D maybe TRBD1 (6 bases). The CDR3 covers 17 residues. V shed 1 base and J shed 10 bases, with 25 bases lying between them. CDR1 and CDR2 from the germline V gene are LGHNA and YNFKEQ. The CDR3 sequence is CASSQVGAGQNREGAFF. Written as DNA, the CDR3 is TGTGCCAGCAGCCAAGTCGGGGCGGGACAAAACCGGGAGGGAGCTTTCTTT.

The chain employs TRBV9 and TRBJ2-7, with 8 bases lining up with TRBD2. In germline, CDR1 is SGDLS, CDR2 YYNGEE. CDR3 length equals 15 residues. The V and J ends lost 0 bases and 0 bases, in that order; junction bases with no gene match: 2. DNA of the CDR3: TGTGCCAGCAGCGTAGCAAGCGGGGGCTCCTACGAGCAGTACTTC. Its translation is CASSVASGGSYEQYF.

The chain is built from TRBV12-3 or TRBV12-4 and TRBJ2-3; D gene ambiguous. V shed 4 bases and J shed 0 bases, with 8 bases lying between them. This CDR3 contains 14 residues. In nucleotides, the CDR3 is TGTGCCAGCAGTTCGCAACTTAGCACAGATACGCAGTATTTT. Its protein is CASSSQLSTDTQYF.

In the case of this clonotype: A much more abundant neighbour one base away suggests this may be a read error. The gene calls are TRBV10-2 and TRBJ1-5; TRBD1 is a possible D gene (6 bases). V lost 8 bases and J 7 bases, leaving 12 bases between the germline ends. Germline CDR1 and CDR2: WSHSY and SAAADI. The CDR3 runs to 12 residues. In DNA, the CDR3 is TGCGCCAGCGGACCAGGGGAGCAGCCCCAGCATTTT. Protein product: CASGPGEQPQHF.

This chain links TRBV7-6 with TRBJ2-1, with D tentatively TRBD2 (5 bases). The germline V and J ends were trimmed by 4 bases and 5 bases, with 9 bases remaining between them. Germline CDR1 and CDR2: SGHVS and FNYEAQ. This CDR3 comprises 13 residues. The CDR3 DNA reads TGTGCCAGCAGCTCCGGGATCCACAATGAGCAGTTCTTC. Protein product: CASSSGIHNEQFF.

The J gene is TRBJ2-1, the V gene TRBV19, with D possibly TRBD2 on 6 matching bases. V shed 7 bases and J shed 8 bases, with 12 bases lying between them. The germline V gene has CDR1 LNHDA and CDR2 SQIVND (reference sequence). The length of the CDR3 is 12 residues. The CDR3 nucleotides read TGTGCCAGTAAATTTAGCGGCGATGAGCAGTTCTTC. It codes for CASKFSGDEQFF. The full variable domain, in which reference TRBV19 and TRBJ2-1 provide the parts outside the CDR3, is DGGITQSPKYLFRKEGQNVTLSCEQNLNHDAMYWYRQDPGQGLRLIYYSQIVNDFQKGDIAEGYSVSREKKESFPLTVTSAQKNPTAFYLCASKFSGDEQFFGPGTRLTVL.

In this sample, this clonotype turned up many times. The chain combines TRBV5-4 with TRBJ2-2, with 7 bases aligning to TRBD1. V was clipped by 2 bases and J by 8 bases; unmatched bases: 6. The CDR3 sequence is 14 residues long. CDR1 SGHNT and CDR2 YYREEE come from the germline V gene (reference sequence). Here the CDR3 reads CASSFSRGSGELFF. Here the CDR3 DNA reads TGTGCCAGCAGCTTTTCCAGGGGGTCGGGGGAGCTGTTTTTT.

The chain employs TRBV6-4 and TRBJ2-3; D might be TRBD1 (6 bases). Trimming pared 3 bases from V and 4 bases from J, leaving 11 bases between. This CDR3 has 14 amino acids. Germline lookup yields CDR1 MRHNA and CDR2 SNTAGT. CDR3 DNA: TGTGCCAGCAGTGATTTTCAGGGGTCAGATACGCAGTATTTT. As protein: CASSDFQGSDTQYF.

This clonotype was detected only a few times. The rearrangement joins TRBV7-8 to TRBJ2-3, with TRBD2 matching 9 bases. The CDR3 has 18 amino acids. The trim removed 1 base at V and 4 bases at J, leaving 12 bases unmatched. Germline V CDR1 and CDR2: SGHVS, FQNEAQ. CDR3 nucleotide sequence: TGTGCCAGCAGCTTAGTCGTGCAAAGCGGGGGGTCGGCAGATACGCAGTATTTT. It translates to CASSLVVQSGGSADTQYF.

A few counts support this clonotype. The V and J genes are TRBV18 and TRBJ1-1, with D possibly being TRBD1 (5 bases). The V gene's germline CDR1 is KGHSH and CDR2 LQKENI. The CDR3 sequence is 14 residues long. Trimming took 2 bases from V and 3 from J, leaving 10 bases between them. The CDR3 spells CASSPVGGDTEAFF. DNA of the CDR3: TGTGCCAGCTCACCAGTCGGGGGGGACACTGAAGCTTTCTTT.

The CDR3 protein is CASSQISTGEYEAFF. The CDR3 DNA follows: TGTGCCAGCAGCCAGATATCTACAGGGGAATATGAAGCTTTCTTT. V gene TRBV4-2 combines with J gene TRBJ1-1; 7 bases are shared with TRBD1. The CDR3 has 15 residues. CDR1 is LGHNA and CDR2 is YNFKEQ in the germline V gene. After removal of 3 bases from V and 7 bases from J, the junction contained 11 bases not matched to a gene.

V gene TRBV7-9 combines with J gene TRBJ2-7; D remains unclear. Deletions cut 2 bases from V and 2 bases from J, with 7 bases between. Looked up from germline, CDR1 is SEHNR and CDR2 is FQNEAQ (reference sequence). CDR3 length: 13 amino acids. The CDR3 DNA reads as TGTGCCAGCAGCTTACACAGAGCCTACGAGCAGTACTTC. Translating gives CASSLHRAYEQYF.

The genes are TRBV4-3 and TRBJ2-7; maybe TRBD2 (5 bases). Germline loops: CDR1 LGHNA, CDR2 YSLEER. The V end lost 0 bases, the J end lost 0 bases, and 9 bases lay between the germline ends. CDR3 size: 15 residues. CDR3 coding DNA: TGCGCCAGCAGCCAAGACTGGAGCGGCTCCTACGAGCAGTACTTC. It encodes CASSQDWSGSYEQYF.

V and J are TRBV9 and TRBJ1-2; the match to TRBD1 covers 8 bases. CDR3 length equals 14 residues. V was pared by 3 bases and J by 4 bases, with 5 bases of the junction left unmatched. The germline V gene encodes CDR1 SGDLS and CDR2 YYNGEE. The CDR3 loop is CASSAGQAIYGYTF. The CDR3 DNA sequence: TGTGCCAGCAGCGCGGGACAGGCGATCTATGGCTACACCTTC.

The sample holds a few counts of this clonotype. Germline is not matched at one junction end, which may reflect a read error. This chain connects TRBV3-1 to TRBJ2-3; possibly TRBD2 for D (6 bases). The CDR3 has 15 amino acids. The germline V gene encodes CDR1 LGHDT and CDR2 YNNKEL (reference sequence). The CDR3 spells CASSEELAATDTQYF. Written as DNA, the CDR3 is TGTGCCAGCAGCGAAGAGTTAGCGGCCACAGATACGCAGTATTTT.

This clonotype came up many times. The chain recombines TRBV28 with TRBJ1-2; D is perhaps TRBD1 (5 bases). Germline loops: CDR1 MDHEN, CDR2 SYDVKM. The CDR3 totals 14 residues. The germline V and J ends were trimmed by 7 bases and 3 bases, with 15 bases remaining between them. This CDR3 reads CASTLGTDYYGYTF. The CDR3 DNA reads TGTGCCAGCACCTTGGGGACGGATTACTATGGCTACACCTTC.

The V call is TRBV10-3, the J call TRBJ2-4; D remains ambiguous. Germline V gene data show CDR1 as ENHRY and CDR2 as SYGVKD. The CDR3 is 11 residues long. V lost 10 bases and J lost 6, with 10 bases in between. CDR3 sequence (DNA): TGTGCCACCGAAAGTGGAAACATTCAGTACTTC. Translating it yields CATESGNIQYF.

This clonotype was counted between two and nine times. The rearrangement uses TRBV12-3 or TRBV12-4 and TRBJ2-7; no definite D call. Trimming cost V 5 bases and J 3 bases, with 8 bases left between them. This CDR3 region has 12 residues. The CDR3 bases are TGTGCCAGCAGTCTGGACCACTACGAGCAGTACTTC. It yields the protein CASSLDHYEQYF.

This clonotype appeared a few times. This sequence joins TRBV7-6 and TRBJ2-3; 9 nucleotides line up with TRBD1. V lost 5 bases to trimming and J lost 5 bases; unmatched junction nucleotides: 8. Germline CDR1 and CDR2: SGHVS and FNYEAQ. The CDR3 runs to 15 residues. This chain's CDR3 is CASSPTGQGIDTQYF. For the CDR3, the DNA is TGTGCCAGCAGCCCAACGGGACAGGGTATAGATACGCAGTATTTT.

The J gene is TRBJ2-3, the V gene TRBV12-3 or TRBV12-4; a possible D gene is TRBD1 (6 bases). The CDR3 sequence is 15 residues long. Trimming stripped 7 bases from V and 3 bases from J, with 17 bases between. This CDR3 reads CASTPGQGSTDTQYF. The CDR3 nucleotides read TGTGCCAGCACGCCCGGGCAGGGGAGTACAGATACGCAGTATTTT.

The chain has TRBV20-1 and TRBJ2-7; 8 nucleotides line up with TRBD2. CDR1 is DFQATT and CDR2 is SNEGSKA in the germline V gene (reference sequence). J lost 2 bases, V lost 0 bases, and 9 bases had no gene match. This CDR3 region has 16 residues. As DNA, the CDR3 is TGCAGTGCTAGAGATTCTAGCGGGTCCTATGCCTACGAGCAGTACTTC. This translates into CSARDSSGSYAYEQYF.

This clonotype was counted only a few times. The rearrangement uses TRBV20-1 and TRBJ1-1; 10 nucleotides match TRBD1. The CDR3 runs to 14 residues. Per germline, CDR1 DFQATT and CDR2 SNEGSKA (reference sequence). Trimming took 3 bases from V and 3 from J; bases not matched to a gene: 4. This chain's CDR3 is CSARTGGIDTEAFF. Written as DNA, the CDR3 is TGCAGTGCTAGGACAGGGGGCATCGACACTGAAGCTTTCTTT.

The chain employs TRBV6-5 and TRBJ1-1, with D perhaps TRBD1 (6 bases). CDR1 and CDR2 from the germline V gene are MNHEY and SVGAGI. Trimming stripped 8 bases from V and 3 bases from J, with 19 bases between. This CDR3 contains 15 residues. The CDR3 loop is CASGDRPLLDTEAFF. The CDR3 DNA sequence: TGTGCCAGCGGCGACAGGCCCCTTTTGGACACTGAAGCTTTCTTT.

V usage is TRBV29-1 and J usage is TRBJ1-2, with a tentative D call TRBD1 (5 bases). The germline CDR1 and CDR2 sequences are SQVTM and ANQGSEA. The CDR3 sequence is 13 residues long. V gave up 6 bases and J gave up 6 bases, with 17 bases separating them. In DNA form, the CDR3 reads TGCAGCGTAGCGGACATCCGGGGGGATGGCTACACCTTC. It yields the protein CSVADIRGDGYTF.

The V and J genes are TRBV2 and TRBJ2-6; D gene unclear. The V gene's germline CDR1 is SNHLY and CDR2 FYNNEI. The CDR3 loop spans 15 amino acids. With 6 bases removed from V and 0 bases from J, the gap between germline ends came to 9 bases. CDR3 sequence reads: CASRLKISGANVLTF. CDR3 DNA sequence: TGTGCCAGCAGGTTAAAAATCTCTGGGGCCAACGTCCTGACTTTC.

This clonotype has more than one count but fewer than ten. The rearrangement joins TRBV6-5 to TRBJ1-2; D gene unclear. Trimming stripped 5 bases from V and 0 bases from J, with 7 bases between. Germline-derived CDR1 and CDR2 are MNHEY and SVGAGI. The CDR3 is 13 amino acids. The CDR3 sequence: CASSTGPNYGYTF. In nucleotides, the CDR3 is TGTGCCAGCAGTACCGGGCCTAACTATGGCTACACCTTC.

This clonotype came up many times. J is TRBJ1-4 and V is TRBV11-2; 12 nucleotides line up with TRBD1. Germline CDR1 is SGHAT and CDR2 is FQNNGV. The CDR3 covers 17 residues. J was trimmed by 3 bases and V by 5 bases; bases with no gene match: 7. The CDR3 DNA sequence: TGTGCCAGCAGCGCCGGGACAGGGGGCGCTGCTAATGAAAAACTGTTTTTT. Amino acid sequence: CASSAGTGGAANEKLFF.

The sample holds a few counts of this clonotype. The chain couples TRBV7-9 to TRBJ2-1, with TRBD2 matching 10 bases. CDR1 and CDR2 (germline): SEHNR, FQNEAQ (reference sequence). Losses at the gene ends were 0 bases for V and 4 bases for J; bases not matched to a gene: 6. The CDR3 runs to 17 residues. The CDR3 loop is CASSLAGSGGIYNEQFF. The DNA of the CDR3 is TGTGCCAGCAGCTTAGCCGGTAGCGGGGGGATTTACAATGAGCAGTTCTTC.